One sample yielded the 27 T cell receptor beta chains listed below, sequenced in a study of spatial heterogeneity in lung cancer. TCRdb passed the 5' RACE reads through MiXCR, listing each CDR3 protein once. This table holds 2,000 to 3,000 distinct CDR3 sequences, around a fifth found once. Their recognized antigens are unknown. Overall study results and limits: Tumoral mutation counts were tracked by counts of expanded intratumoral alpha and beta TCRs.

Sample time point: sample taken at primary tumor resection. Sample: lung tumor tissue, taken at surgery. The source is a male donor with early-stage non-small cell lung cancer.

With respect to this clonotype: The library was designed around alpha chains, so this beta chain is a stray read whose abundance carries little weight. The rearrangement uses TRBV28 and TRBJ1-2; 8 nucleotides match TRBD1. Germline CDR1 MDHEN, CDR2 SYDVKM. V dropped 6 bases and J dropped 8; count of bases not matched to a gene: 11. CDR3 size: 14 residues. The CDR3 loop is CASRPTQGALGYTF. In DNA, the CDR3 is TGTGCCAGCAGGCCCACCCAGGGGGCTCTGGGCTACACCTTC.

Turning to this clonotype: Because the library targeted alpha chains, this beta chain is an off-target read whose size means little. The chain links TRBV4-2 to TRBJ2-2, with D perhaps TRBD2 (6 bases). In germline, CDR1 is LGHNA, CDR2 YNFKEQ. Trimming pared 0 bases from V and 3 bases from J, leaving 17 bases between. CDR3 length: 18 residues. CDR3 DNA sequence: TGTGCCAGCAGCCAAGATAGGCGAGGTAGCGGTTACACCGGGGAGCTGTTTTTT. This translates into CASSQDRRGSGYTGELFF.

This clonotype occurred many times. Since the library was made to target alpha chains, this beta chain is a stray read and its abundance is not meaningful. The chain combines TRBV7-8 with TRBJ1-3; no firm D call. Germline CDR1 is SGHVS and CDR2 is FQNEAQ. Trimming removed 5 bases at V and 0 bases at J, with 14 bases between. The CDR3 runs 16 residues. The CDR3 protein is CASSQKGGSSGNTIYF. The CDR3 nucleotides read TGTGCCAGCAGCCAAAAGGGTGGGAGCTCTGGAAACACCATATATTTT.

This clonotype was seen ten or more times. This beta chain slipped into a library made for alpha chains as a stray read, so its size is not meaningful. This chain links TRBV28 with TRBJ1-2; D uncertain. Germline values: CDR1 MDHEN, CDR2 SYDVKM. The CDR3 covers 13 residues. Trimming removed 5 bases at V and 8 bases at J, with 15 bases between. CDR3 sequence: CASSPVTIEGYTF. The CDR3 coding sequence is TGTGCCAGCAGTCCTGTAACGATCGAGGGCTACACCTTC.

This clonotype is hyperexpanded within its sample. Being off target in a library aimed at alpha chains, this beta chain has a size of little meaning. CDR3 amino acids: CASSDISNSPLHF. For the CDR3, the DNA is TGTGCCAGCAGTGACATCAGTAATTCACCCCTCCACTTT. The chain employs TRBV6-6 and TRBJ1-6; unclear D gene. This CDR3 has 13 amino acids. Trimming took 5 bases from V and 6 from J, leaving 8 bases between them. Looked up from germline, CDR1 is MNHNY and CDR2 is SVGAGI (reference sequence).

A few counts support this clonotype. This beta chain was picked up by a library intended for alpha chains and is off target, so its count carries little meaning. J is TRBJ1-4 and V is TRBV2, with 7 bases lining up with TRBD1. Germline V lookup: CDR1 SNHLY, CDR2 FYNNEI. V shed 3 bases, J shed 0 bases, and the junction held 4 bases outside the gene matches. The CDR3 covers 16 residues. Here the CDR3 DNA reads TGTGCCAGCAGTGAGACAGGGCTGGCAACTAATGAAAAACTGTTTTTT. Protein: CASSETGLATNEKLFF.

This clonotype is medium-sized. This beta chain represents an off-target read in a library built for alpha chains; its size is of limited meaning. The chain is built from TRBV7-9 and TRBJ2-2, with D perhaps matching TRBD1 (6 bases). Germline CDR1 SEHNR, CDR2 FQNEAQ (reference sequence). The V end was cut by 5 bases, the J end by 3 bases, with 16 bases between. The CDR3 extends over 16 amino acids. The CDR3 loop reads CASSQQTGVYTGELFF. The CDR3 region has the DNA TGTGCCAGCAGCCAACAGACAGGAGTATACACCGGGGAGCTGTTTTTT.

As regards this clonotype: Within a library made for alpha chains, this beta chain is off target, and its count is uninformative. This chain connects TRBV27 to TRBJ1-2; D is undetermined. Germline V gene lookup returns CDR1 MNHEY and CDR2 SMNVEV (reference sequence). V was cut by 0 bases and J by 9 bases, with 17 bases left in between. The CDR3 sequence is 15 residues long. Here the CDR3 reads CASSLSPLFGHRYTF. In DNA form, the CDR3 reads TGTGCCAGCAGTTTATCTCCCCTTTTCGGTCATCGCTACACCTTC.

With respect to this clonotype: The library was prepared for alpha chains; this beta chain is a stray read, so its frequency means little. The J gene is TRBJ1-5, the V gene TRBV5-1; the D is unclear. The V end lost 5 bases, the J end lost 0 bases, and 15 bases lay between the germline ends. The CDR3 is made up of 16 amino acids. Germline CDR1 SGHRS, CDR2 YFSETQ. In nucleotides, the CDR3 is TGCGCCAGCAGGCTGGTAAGGGCAGATAGCAATCAGCCCCAGCATTTT. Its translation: CASRLVRADSNQPQHF.

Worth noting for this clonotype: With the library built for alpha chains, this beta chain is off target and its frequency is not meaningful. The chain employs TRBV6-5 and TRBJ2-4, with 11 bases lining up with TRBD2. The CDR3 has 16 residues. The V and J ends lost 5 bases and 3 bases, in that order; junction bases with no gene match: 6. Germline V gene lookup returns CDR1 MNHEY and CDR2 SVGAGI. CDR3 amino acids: CASSPILAGGKNIQYF. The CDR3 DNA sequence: TGTGCCAGCAGTCCCATTCTAGCGGGAGGCAAAAACATTCAGTACTTC.

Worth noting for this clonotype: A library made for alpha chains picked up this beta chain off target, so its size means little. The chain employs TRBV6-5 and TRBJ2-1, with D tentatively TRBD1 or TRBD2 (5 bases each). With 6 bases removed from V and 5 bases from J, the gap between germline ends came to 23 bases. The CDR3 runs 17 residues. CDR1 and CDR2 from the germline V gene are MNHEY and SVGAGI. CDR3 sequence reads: CASRPAPWGSVDNEQFF. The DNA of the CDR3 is TGTGCCAGCAGACCAGCCCCTTGGGGGAGCGTGGACAATGAGCAGTTCTTC.

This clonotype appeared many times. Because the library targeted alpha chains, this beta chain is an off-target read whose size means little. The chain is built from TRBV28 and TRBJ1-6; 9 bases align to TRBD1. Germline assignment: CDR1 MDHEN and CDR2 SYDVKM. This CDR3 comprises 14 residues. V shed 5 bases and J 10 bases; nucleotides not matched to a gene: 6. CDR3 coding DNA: TGTGCCAGCAGTACGGGACAGGGAGGATCACCCCTCCACTTT. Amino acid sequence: CASSTGQGGSPLHF.

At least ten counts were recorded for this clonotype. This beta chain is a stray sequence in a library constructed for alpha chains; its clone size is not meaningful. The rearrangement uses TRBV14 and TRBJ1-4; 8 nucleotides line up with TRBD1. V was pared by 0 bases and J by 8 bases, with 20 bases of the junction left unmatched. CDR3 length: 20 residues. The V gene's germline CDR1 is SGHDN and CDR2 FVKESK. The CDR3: CASSQEPRDGAGGFNEKLFF. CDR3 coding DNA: TGTGCCAGCAGCCAAGAGCCCCGGGATGGGGCAGGGGGCTTTAACGAAAAACTGTTTTTT.

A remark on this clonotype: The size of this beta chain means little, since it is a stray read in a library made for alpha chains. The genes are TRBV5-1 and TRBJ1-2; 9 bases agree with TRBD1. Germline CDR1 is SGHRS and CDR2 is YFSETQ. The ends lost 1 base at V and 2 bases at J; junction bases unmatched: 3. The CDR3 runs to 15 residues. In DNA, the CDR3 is TGCGCCAGCAGCTTGAAGACAGGGGGAAACTATGGCTACACCTTC. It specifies CASSLKTGGNYGYTF.

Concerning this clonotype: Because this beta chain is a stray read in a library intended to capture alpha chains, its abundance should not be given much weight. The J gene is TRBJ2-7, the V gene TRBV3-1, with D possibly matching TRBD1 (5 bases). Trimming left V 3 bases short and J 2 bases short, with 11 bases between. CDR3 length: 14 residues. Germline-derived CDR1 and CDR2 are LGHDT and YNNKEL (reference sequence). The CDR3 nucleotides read TGTGCCAGCAGCCACAGTGACAGAACCTACGAGCAGTACTTC. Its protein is CASSHSDRTYEQYF.

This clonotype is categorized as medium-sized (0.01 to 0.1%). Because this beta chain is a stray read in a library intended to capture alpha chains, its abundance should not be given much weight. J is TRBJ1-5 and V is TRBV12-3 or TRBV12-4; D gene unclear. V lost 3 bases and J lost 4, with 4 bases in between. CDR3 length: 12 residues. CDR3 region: CASSFGNQPQHF. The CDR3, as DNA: TGTGCCAGCAGTTTTGGGAATCAGCCCCAGCATTTT.

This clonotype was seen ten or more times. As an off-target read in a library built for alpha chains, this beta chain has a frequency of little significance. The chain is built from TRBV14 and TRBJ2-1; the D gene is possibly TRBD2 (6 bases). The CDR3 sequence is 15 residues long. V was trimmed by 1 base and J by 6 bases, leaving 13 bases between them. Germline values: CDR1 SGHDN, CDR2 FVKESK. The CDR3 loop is CASSQAGVRSNEQFF. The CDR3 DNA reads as TGTGCCAGCAGCCAAGCGGGGGTTCGAAGCAATGAGCAGTTCTTC.

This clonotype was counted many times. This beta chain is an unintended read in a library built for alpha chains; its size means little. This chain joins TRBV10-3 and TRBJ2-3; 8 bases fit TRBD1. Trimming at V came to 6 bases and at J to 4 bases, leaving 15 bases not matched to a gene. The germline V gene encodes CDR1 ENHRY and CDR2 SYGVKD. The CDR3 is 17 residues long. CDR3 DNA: TGTGCCATCAGCGGACAGGGTAAAGGCCTCGCACCAGATACGCAGTATTTT. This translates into CAISGQGKGLAPDTQYF.

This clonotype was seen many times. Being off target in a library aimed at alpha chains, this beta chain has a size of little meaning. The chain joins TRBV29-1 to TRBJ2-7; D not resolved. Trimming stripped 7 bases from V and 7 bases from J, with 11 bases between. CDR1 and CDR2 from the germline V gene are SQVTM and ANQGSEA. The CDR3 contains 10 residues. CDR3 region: CSAWGSEQYF. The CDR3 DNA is TGCAGCGCTTGGGGTAGTGAGCAGTACTTC.

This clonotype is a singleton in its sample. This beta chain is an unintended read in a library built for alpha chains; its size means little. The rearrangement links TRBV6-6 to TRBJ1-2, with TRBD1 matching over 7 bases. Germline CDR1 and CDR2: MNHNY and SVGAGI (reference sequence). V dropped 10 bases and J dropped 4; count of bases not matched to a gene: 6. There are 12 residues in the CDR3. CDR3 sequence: CAISGQIYGYTF. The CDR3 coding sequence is TGTGCCATCTCGGGACAGATCTATGGCTACACCTTC.

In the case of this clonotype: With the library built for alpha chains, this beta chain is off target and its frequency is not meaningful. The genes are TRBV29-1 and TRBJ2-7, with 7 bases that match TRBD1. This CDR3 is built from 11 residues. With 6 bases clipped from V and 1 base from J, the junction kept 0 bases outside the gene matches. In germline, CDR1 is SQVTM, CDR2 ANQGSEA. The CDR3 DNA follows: TGCAGCGTGGGACAGTCCTACGAGCAGTACTTC. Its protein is CSVGQSYEQYF.

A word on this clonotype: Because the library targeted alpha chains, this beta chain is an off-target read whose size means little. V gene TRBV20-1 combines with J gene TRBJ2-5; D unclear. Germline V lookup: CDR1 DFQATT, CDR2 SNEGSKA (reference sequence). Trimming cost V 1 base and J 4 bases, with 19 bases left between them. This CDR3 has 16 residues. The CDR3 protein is CSARGLTRSSSETQYF. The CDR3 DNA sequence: TGCAGTGCTAGAGGCTTGACAAGGAGTTCGTCAGAGACCCAGTACTTC.

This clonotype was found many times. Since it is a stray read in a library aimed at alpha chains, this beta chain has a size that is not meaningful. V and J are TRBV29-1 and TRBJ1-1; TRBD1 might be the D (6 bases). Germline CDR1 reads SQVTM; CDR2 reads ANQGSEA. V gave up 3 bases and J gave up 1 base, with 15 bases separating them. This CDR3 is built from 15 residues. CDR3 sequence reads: CSVDGKGGRNTEAFF. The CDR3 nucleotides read TGCAGCGTTGATGGTAAGGGGGGGAGGAACACTGAAGCTTTCTTT.

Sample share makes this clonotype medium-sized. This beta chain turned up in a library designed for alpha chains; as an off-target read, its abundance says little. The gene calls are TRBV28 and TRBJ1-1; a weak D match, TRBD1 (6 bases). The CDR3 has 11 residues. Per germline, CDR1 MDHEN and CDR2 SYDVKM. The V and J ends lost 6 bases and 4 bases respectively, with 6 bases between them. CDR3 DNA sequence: TGTGCCAGCAGAGGGGGCACTGAAGCTTTCTTT. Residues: CASRGGTEAFF.

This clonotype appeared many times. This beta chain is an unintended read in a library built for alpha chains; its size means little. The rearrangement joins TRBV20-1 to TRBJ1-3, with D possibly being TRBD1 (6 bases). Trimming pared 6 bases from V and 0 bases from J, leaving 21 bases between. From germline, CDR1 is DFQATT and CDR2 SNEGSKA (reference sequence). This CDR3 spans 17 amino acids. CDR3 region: CSARKTGPARSGNTIYF. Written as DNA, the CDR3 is TGCAGTGCAAGGAAGACAGGTCCTGCTCGCTCTGGAAACACCATATATTTT.

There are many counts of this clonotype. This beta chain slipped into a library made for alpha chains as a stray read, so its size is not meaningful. CDR3 bases: TGCAGCGTTGAAGACGGGCAGGGGGCTTGGAATGAGCAGTTCTTC. It specifies CSVEDGQGAWNEQFF. The chain is built from TRBV29-1 and TRBJ2-1, with 8 bases that match TRBD1. This CDR3 spans 15 amino acids. Germline trimming cut 0 bases from V and 7 bases from J; bases unmatched to any gene: 8. CDR1 and CDR2 (germline): SQVTM, ANQGSEA.

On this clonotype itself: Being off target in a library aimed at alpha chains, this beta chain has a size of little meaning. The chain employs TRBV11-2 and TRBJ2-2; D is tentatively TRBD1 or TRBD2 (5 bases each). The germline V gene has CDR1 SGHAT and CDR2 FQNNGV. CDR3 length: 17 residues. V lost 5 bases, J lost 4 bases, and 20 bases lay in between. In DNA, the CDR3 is TGTGCCAGCAGCCTCGAACCGGGGCCTATGGCCACCGGGGAGCTGTTTTTT. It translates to CASSLEPGPMATGELFF. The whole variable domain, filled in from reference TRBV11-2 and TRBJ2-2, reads EAGVAQSPRYKIIEKRQSVAFWCNPISGHATLYWYQQILGQGPKLLIQFQNNGVVDDSQLPKDRFSAERLKGVDSTLKIQPAKLEDSAVYLCASSLEPGPMATGELFFGEGSRLTVL.